Below, 29 T cell receptor beta chains from the same sample are listed, as sequenced in a study of cytomegalovirus exposure and HLA in healthy donors. PCR was performed using 60 Vbeta and 13 Jbeta primers. TCRdb keeps only in-frame clones here, not all; method: immunoSEQ multiplex PCR. Of 90,000 or so clones listed, roughly 70% are singletons. The sample was PBMCs. Receptors were obtained from a woman aged 50 to 60 in good health and CMV-seropositive.

The chain joins TRBV6-5 to TRBJ2-7, with unresolved D. Germline V CDR1 and CDR2: MNHEY, SVGAGI. The V end was cut by 2 bases, the J end by 2 bases, with 13 bases between. The CDR3 is made up of 15 amino acids. The CDR3 nucleotides are TGTGCCAGCAGTTACGCACAGCAAGTTACCTACGAGCAGTACTTC. It encodes CASSYAQQVTYEQYF.

With regard to this clone: Other DNA sequences of this sample code for an identical CDR3. The chain recombines TRBV7-9 with TRBJ1-4; 7 bases are a match to TRBD1. The germline V gene has CDR1 SEHNR and CDR2 FQNEAQ (reference sequence). The CDR3 totals 15 residues. Trimming at V came to 2 bases and at J to 8 bases, leaving 8 bases not matched to a gene. In DNA form, the CDR3 reads TGTGCCAGCAGCTTAAAGGGGGCGGGACGAGAAAAACTGTTTTTT. It encodes CASSLKGAGREKLFF.

V gene TRBV13 combines with J gene TRBJ2-7, with 7 bases lining up with TRBD2. The CDR3 is 13 residues long. With V trimmed by 8 bases and J by 3 bases, 7 bases remained unmatched. Germline lookup yields CDR1 PRHDT and CDR2 FYEKMQ (reference sequence). This CDR3 reads CASQYGTNYEQYF. The CDR3 region has the DNA TGTGCCAGCCAATACGGGACTAACTACGAGCAGTACTTC.

A note on this clone: The final CDR3 position lacks the conserved phenylalanine or tryptophan, pointing to a likely read error. The J gene is TRBJ2-7, the V gene TRBV13; 9 bases align to TRBD1. Trimming took 6 bases from V and 2 from J; bases not matched to a gene: 5. Germline values: CDR1 PRHDT, CDR2 FYEKMQ (reference sequence). The CDR3 length is 14 residues. The CDR3 region has the DNA TGTGCCAGCAGAAAGACAGGGGGTCCCTACGAGCAGTACCTC. This translates into CASRKTGGPYEQYL.

The rearrangement uses TRBV11-3 and TRBJ2-7; TRBD2 matches 7 bases. CDR3 length equals 13 residues. The trim removed 0 bases at V and 6 bases at J, leaving 2 bases unmatched. The germline gives CDR1 SGHNT, CDR2 YENEEA. In nucleotides, the CDR3 is TGTGCCAGCAGCTTAGAACTAGCGCGCGAGCAGTACTTC. Encoded protein: CASSLELAREQYF.

This rearrangement joins TRBV5-4 to TRBJ2-5; D is possibly TRBD2 (6 bases). V was cut by 0 bases and J by 4 bases, with 10 bases left in between. The CDR3 loop spans 14 amino acids. CDR1 is SGHNT and CDR2 is YYREEE in the germline V gene (reference sequence). The CDR3 DNA follows: TGTGCCAGCAGCTTGGCCGGGACTCCAGAGACCCAGTACTTC. Protein sequence: CASSLAGTPETQYF. Filled out from reference TRBV5-4 and TRBJ2-5, the complete variable domain reads ETGVTQSPTHLIKTRGQQVTLRCSSQSGHNTVSWYQQALGQGPQFIFQYYREEENGRGNFPPRFSGLQFPNYSSELNVNALELDDSALYLCASSLAGTPETQYFGPGTRLLVL.

CDR3 in amino acids: CASSVSDRGGSNQPQHF. CDR3 sequence (DNA): TGTGCCAGTAGTGTTTCGGACAGAGGTGGTAGCAATCAGCCCCAGCATTTT. The V call is TRBV19, the J call TRBJ1-5; D might be TRBD1 (6 bases). V lost 5 bases and J 0 bases, leaving 17 bases between the germline ends. The CDR3 is 17 residues long. Germline CDR1 is LNHDA and CDR2 is SQIVND (reference sequence).

This clone was recorded once. J is TRBJ1-4 and V is TRBV9; 8 nucleotides align to TRBD1. CDR1 is SGDLS, CDR2 YYNGEE, per germline. The CDR3 is made up of 15 amino acids. The V gene end was trimmed by 4 bases and the J gene end by 8 bases; junction bases not matched to a gene: 10. CDR3 bases: TGTGCCAGCAGCTACAGGGGGGGATGGGACGAAAAACTGTTTTTT. Amino acids: CASSYRGGWDEKLFF.

The chain couples TRBV5-8 to TRBJ2-1; 7 positions agree with TRBD1. From germline, CDR1 is SGHTS and CDR2 YDEGEE. This CDR3 region has 15 residues. V trimming: 4 bases; J trimming: 3 bases; junction bases outside the gene matches: 7. The DNA of the CDR3 is TGTGCCAGCAGCAAAGGACAGGACAACTACAATGAGCAGTTCTTC. Translated: CASSKGQDNYNEQFF.

The chain has TRBV27 and TRBJ2-7; TRBD2 is a possible D gene (6 bases). V was pared by 3 bases and J by 2 bases, with 11 bases between. CDR3 length equals 14 residues. Germline CDR1 MNHEY, CDR2 SMNVEV (reference sequence). The CDR3 DNA sequence: TGTGCCAGCAGTTTCAGCGGGCCCGCCTACGAGCAGTACTTC. Translating gives CASSFSGPAYEQYF.

The chain is built from TRBV29-1 and TRBJ2-1; D might be TRBD2 (6 bases). The CDR3 is 12 amino acids. Germline V lookup: CDR1 SQVTM, CDR2 ANQGSEA. The V end lost 6 bases, the J end lost 11 bases, and 17 bases lay between the germline ends. The CDR3 region is CSVREEQTKQFF. The CDR3 nucleotides read TGCAGCGTAAGGGAGGAACAGACTAAGCAGTTCTTC.

This clone appeared a few times. This chain links TRBV9 with TRBJ2-7; 9 nucleotides align to TRBD1. The germline V gene has CDR1 SGDLS and CDR2 YYNGEE. The V and J ends lost 3 bases and 2 bases, in that order; junction bases with no gene match: 3. This CDR3 has 14 amino acids. DNA of the CDR3: TGTGCCAGCAGCGCCGGGACAGGGCCCTACGAGCAGTACTTC. Translating gives CASSAGTGPYEQYF.

J is TRBJ1-5 and V is TRBV6-1; weak D call: TRBD1 (6 bases). The germline gives CDR1 MNHNS, CDR2 SASEGT. The V end lost 4 bases, the J end lost 7 bases, and 23 bases lay between the germline ends. This CDR3 contains 17 residues. CDR3 bases: TGTGCCAGCAGTGCCCGTAGGGGAGGGGGGGGAGGCCAGCCCCAGCATTTT. This sequence encodes CASSARRGGGGGQPQHF.

The V and J genes are TRBV2 and TRBJ1-1; possibly TRBD1 for D (6 bases). The germline V gene encodes CDR1 SNHLY and CDR2 FYNNEI. V was cut by 6 bases and J by 2 bases, with 13 bases left in between. CDR3 size: 14 residues. The CDR3 loop is CASSGGQINTEAFF. CDR3 coding DNA: TGTGCCAGCAGCGGCGGACAGATCAACACTGAAGCTTTCTTT.

The chain is built from TRBV18 and TRBJ2-5; 7 bases match TRBD1. CDR3 length equals 13 residues. V shed 5 bases and J 2 bases; nucleotides not matched to a gene: 2. The germline V gene encodes CDR1 KGHSH and CDR2 LQKENI. The CDR3 region has the DNA TGTGCCAGCTCAGCGACAGGGCAAGAGACCCAGTACTTC. Translated, it gives CASSATGQETQYF. The full variable domain, in which reference TRBV18 and TRBJ2-5 provide the parts outside the CDR3, is NAGVMQNPRHLVRRRGQEARLRCSPMKGHSHVYWYRQLPEEGLKFMVYLQKENIIDESGMPKERFSAEFPKEGPSILRIQQVVRGDSAAYFCASSATGQETQYFGPGTRLLVL.

V and J are TRBV11-2 and TRBJ2-4; possible D gene TRBD2, 5 bases. Germline V CDR1 and CDR2: SGHAT, FQNNGV. The CDR3 extends over 17 amino acids. Trimming pared 2 bases from V and 5 bases from J, leaving 19 bases between. CDR3 coding DNA: TGTGCCAGCAGCTTATTTTCATTCCGGGGAGTTGAAAACATTCAGTACTTC. Amino acids: CASSLFSFRGVENIQYF.

The gene calls are TRBV7-3 and TRBJ2-7; D is undetermined. Germline CDR1 is SGHTA and CDR2 is FQGTGA. Trimming stripped 4 bases from V and 5 bases from J, with 3 bases between. This CDR3 region has 10 residues. CDR3 region: CASSSNEQYF. The CDR3 DNA reads TGTGCCAGCAGCTCAAACGAGCAGTACTTC.

The chain is built from TRBV19 and TRBJ1-5, with 8 bases fitting TRBD1. J lost 2 bases, V lost 3 bases, and 0 bases had no gene match. This CDR3 comprises 14 residues. CDR1 is LNHDA and CDR2 is SQIVND in the germline V gene (reference sequence). The DNA of the CDR3 is TGTGCCAGTAGTATGACAGGGGGCAATCAGCCCCAGCATTTT. It is translated as CASSMTGGNQPQHF.

J is TRBJ2-7 and V is TRBV29-1; 7 bases align to TRBD2. V lost 6 bases, J lost 7 bases, and 9 bases stayed unmatched. Germline CDR1 reads SQVTM; CDR2 reads ANQGSEA. This CDR3 contains 12 residues. CDR3 bases: TGCAGCGTCCCAGCGGGATTTGGGGAGCAGTACTTC. Residues: CSVPAGFGEQYF.

The chain joins TRBV23-1 to TRBJ2-7; TRBD2 is a possible D gene (6 bases). TRBV23-1 carries the ORF label, with uncertain function. The V gene lost 6 bases and the J gene lost 2 bases, with 11 bases spanning the gap. The CDR3 is 13 residues long. The CDR3 spells CASRGGRAYEQYF. The CDR3 DNA is TGCGCCAGCAGGGGAGGCAGAGCCTACGAGCAGTACTTC.

This clone was seen a handful of times. V gene TRBV7-8 combines with J gene TRBJ1-2, with D unresolved. CDR3 size: 13 residues. Per germline, CDR1 SGHVS and CDR2 FQNEAQ. Trimming stripped 1 base from V and 8 bases from J, with 11 bases between. In DNA, the CDR3 is TGTGCCAGCAGCTTAGAGGCGGCGCTGGGCTACACCTTC. Its protein product is CASSLEAALGYTF. Complete variable domain (other parts from reference TRBV7-8 and TRBJ1-2): GAGVSQSPRYKVAKRGQDVALRCDPISGHVSLFWYQQALGQGPEFLTYFQNEAQLDKSGLPSDRFFAERPEGSVSTLKIQRTQQEDSAVYLCASSLEAALGYTFGSGTRLTVV.

This chain connects TRBV5-6 to TRBJ2-5, with D uncertain. V dropped 2 bases and J dropped 4 bases, with 12 bases sitting between them. CDR3 length: 14 residues. The germline CDR1 and CDR2 sequences are SGHDT and YYEEEE. Written as DNA, the CDR3 is TGTGCCAGCAGCTTTGTGGCAGGCCCAGAGACCCAGTACTTC. Translation: CASSFVAGPETQYF.

The rearrangement joins TRBV4-1 to TRBJ2-1, with TRBD2 matching over 7 bases. V trimming: 2 bases; J trimming: 6 bases; junction bases outside the gene matches: 19. The V gene's germline CDR1 is MGHRA and CDR2 YSYEKL. This CDR3 has 19 residues. CDR3 sequence (DNA): TGCGCCAGCAGCCAACCCCCCTTAGGCGGGACTAAAGAGGGCAATGAGCAGTTCTTC. Translation gives CASSQPPLGGTKEGNEQFF.

CDR3 in amino acids: CASRGLVSYEQYF. DNA for the CDR3: TGTGCCAGCAGGGGACTGGTCTCCTACGAGCAGTACTTC. The V call is TRBV6-1, the J call TRBJ2-7; D is possibly TRBD2 (6 bases). V lost 6 bases, J lost 0 bases, and 9 bases lay in between. The CDR3 contains 13 residues. Germline CDR1 and CDR2: MNHNS and SASEGT.

The chain joins TRBV5-1 to TRBJ2-1, with TRBD2 matching over 9 bases. The CDR3 loop spans 16 amino acids. Per germline, CDR1 SGHRS and CDR2 YFSETQ. With V trimmed by 3 bases and J by 9 bases, 13 bases remained unmatched. The CDR3 spells CASSSQTSGTLGEQFF. CDR3 sequence (DNA): TGCGCCAGCAGCTCCCAGACTAGCGGAACCTTAGGTGAGCAGTTCTTC.

This rearrangement joins TRBV6-1 to TRBJ1-5, with D unclear. CDR3 size: 16 residues. The V gene's germline CDR1 is MNHNS and CDR2 SASEGT. The V and J ends lost 2 bases and 6 bases respectively, with 17 bases between them. CDR3 nucleotides: TGTGCCAGCAGTGAAAATTGGGGAGGGAGCGGTCAGCCCCAGCATTTT. Translated: CASSENWGGSGQPQHF.

In its sample, this clone was seen a few times. The J gene is TRBJ1-1, the V gene TRBV7-6; a weak D match, TRBD1 (5 bases). CDR3 size: 14 residues. V lost 1 base to trimming and J lost 6 bases, with 12 bases between them. Per germline, CDR1 SGHVS and CDR2 FNYEAQ. CDR3 coding DNA: TGTGCCAGCAGCTTAGATCCAGGGAAGCCTGAAGCTTTCTTT. Translated: CASSLDPGKPEAFF.

This chain uses TRBV5-1 with TRBJ1-2, with a weak D call TRBD1 (5 bases). The germline V gene has CDR1 SGHRS and CDR2 YFSETQ. V dropped 4 bases and J dropped 6 bases, with 13 bases sitting between them. The CDR3 runs to 13 residues. The CDR3 sequence is CASSQQTEDGYTF. The CDR3 coding sequence is TGCGCCAGCAGCCAACAGACAGAGGATGGCTACACCTTC.

CDR3 residues: CASRAGTPVSYNSPLHF. The CDR3 DNA is TGCGCCAGCAGGGCGGGTACCCCGGTCTCCTATAATTCACCCCTCCACTTT. The chain is built from TRBV5-1 and TRBJ1-6; D gene ambiguous. CDR3 size: 17 residues. Deletions cut 5 bases from V and 0 bases from J, with 15 bases between. In germline, CDR1 is SGHRS, CDR2 YFSETQ. The full variable domain, completed using reference TRBV5-1 and TRBJ1-6, is KAGVTQTPRYLIKTRGQQVTLSCSPISGHRSVSWYQQTPGQGLQFLFEYFSETQRNKGNFPGRFSGRQFSNSRSEMNVSTLELGDSALYLCASRAGTPVSYNSPLHFGNGTRLTVT.